A single sample is the source of the 3 T cell receptor beta chains below, sequenced in a study of T-cell memory formation after mild COVID-19. In TCRdb, the 5' RACE reads were re-called with MiXCR into one record per CDR3 protein. The repertoire holds 360,000 or so distinct CDR3 sequences, with under 30% as singletons. Material for sequencing was PBMCs or a T cell subset sorted from them (not recorded which). These receptors all stem from an adult woman who had mild COVID-19 (a few samples of this study predate the infection). Cell type and time point are not known.

This clonotype was detected a few times. The chain joins TRBV5-1 to TRBJ1-2; D remains ambiguous. V lost 0 bases to trimming and J lost 7 bases, with 13 bases between them. The germline gives CDR1 SGHRS, CDR2 YFSETQ. The CDR3 length is 14 residues. CDR3 region: CASSLASTTGGYTF. Written as DNA, the CDR3 is TGCGCCAGCAGCTTGGCGAGTACTACCGGTGGCTACACCTTC.

The V gene is TRBV7-9, the J gene TRBJ1-5; D uncertain. The CDR3 consists of 12 residues. The V gene's germline CDR1 is SEHNR and CDR2 FQNEAQ (reference sequence). V gave up 5 bases and J gave up 4 bases, with 6 bases separating them. CDR3 protein: CASSHMNQPQHF. CDR3 DNA sequence: TGTGCCAGCAGCCATATGAATCAGCCCCAGCATTTT. The full variable domain, completed using reference TRBV7-9 and TRBJ1-5, is DTGVSQNPRHKITKRGQNVTFRCDPISEHNRLYWYRQTLGQGPEFLTYFQNEAQLEKSRLLSDRFSAERPKGSFSTLEIQRTEQGDSAMYLCASSHMNQPQHFGDGTRLSIL.

The V gene is TRBV5-6, the J gene TRBJ2-5; no clear D gene. V was pared by 4 bases and J by 0 bases, with 7 bases between. The CDR3 has 13 amino acids. The germline V gene encodes CDR1 SGHDT and CDR2 YYEEEE. Written as DNA, the CDR3 is TGTGCCAGCAGCAAGAAACACCAAGAGACCCAGTACTTC. As protein: CASSKKHQETQYF.